This record covers a single T cell receptor beta chain. This sample was taken from a study of blood T cell repertoires in COVID-19. Overall study context: T cells, B-cell-depleted T cells, or PBMCs supplied cDNA or gDNA.

V trimming: 5 bases; J trimming: 7 bases; junction bases outside the gene matches: 5. CDR1 and CDR2 (germline): KGHSH, LQKENI. The CDR3 is 15 amino acids. Per the study methods: Amplified reference gene primers provided the basis for estimating nucleated cell counts. Repertoires were generated with immunoSEQ multiplex PCR, while TCRdb's copy carries only in-frame clones and drops some. The D gene and trimming were derived from the DNA, and the V and J assignments and clone size from that table. The sample shows roughly 90,000 clones, under 85% of them seen only once. The sequenced sample consisted of peripheral blood. This TCR came from a woman in her seventies with acute or convalescent COVID-19. V usage is TRBV18 and J usage is TRBJ1-6, with 10 bases identical to TRBD1. Here the CDR3 reads CASSAGQGGNSPLHF. CDR3 nucleotides: TGTGCCAGCTCAGCTGGACAGGGGGGAAATTCACCCCTCCACTTT.